A selection of T cell receptor beta chains follows, all from one sample in a study of regulatory T cells in long-lasting Graves disease. TCRdb re-called the multiplex PCR reads through MiXCR, storing one row per CDR3 protein. The table records around 460,000 distinct CDR3 sequences, roughly 21% of them present only once. This specimen consisted of peripheral blood mononuclear cells (PBMCs), obtained when the disease was refractory, from a patient treated with antithyroid drugs. Receptors were obtained from a female donor with Graves disease. Both conserved end residues are part of each CDR3. The order of the fields is D gene, V gene, clone size, J gene, CDR3 protein, CDR3 DNA. The D gene is left open where the match is weak. The size of a clone is reported for some rows only, either as once, few or many, or as a class for expanded clones.

d_call: TRBD1
v_call: TRBV9
clone_size: NA
j_call: TRBJ1-3
cdr3_aa: CASSAPTGKRNTIYF
cdr3_nt: TGTGCCAGCAGCGCACCGACAGGGAAAAGAAACACCATATATTTT

d_call: TRBD1
v_call: TRBV27
clone_size: few
j_call: TRBJ1-5
cdr3_aa: CASSLTQGGHQPQHF
cdr3_nt: TGTGCCAGCAGCCTGACTCAGGGGGGCCATCAGCCCCAGCATTTT

d_call: NA
v_call: TRBV10-3
clone_size: NA
j_call: TRBJ2-2
cdr3_aa: CAIPTGELFF
cdr3_nt: TGTGCCATCCCCACCGGGGAGCTGTTTTTT

d_call: TRBD2
v_call: TRBV12-3/TRBV12-4
clone_size: NA
j_call: TRBJ2-7
cdr3_aa: CASSWQLAIYNEQYF
cdr3_nt: TGTGCCAGCAGTTGGCAACTAGCGATATACAATGAGCAGTACTTC

d_call: TRBD1
v_call: TRBV19
clone_size: many
j_call: TRBJ1-5
cdr3_aa: CASSIPTGGNQPQHF
cdr3_nt: TGTGCCAGTAGTATACCGACAGGGGGGAATCAGCCCCAGCATTTT

d_call: NA
v_call: TRBV2
clone_size: NA
j_call: TRBJ2-5
cdr3_aa: CASSLDLSSAGTQYF
cdr3_nt: TGTGCCAGCAGCTTGGATCTCTCCTCCGCAGGGACCCAGTACTTC

d_call: NA
v_call: TRBV29-1
clone_size: few
j_call: TRBJ2-5
cdr3_aa: CSVEETRKETQYF
cdr3_nt: TGCAGCGTTGAAGAGACACGAAAAGAGACCCAGTACTTC

d_call: TRBD1
v_call: TRBV27
clone_size: NA
j_call: TRBJ1-1
cdr3_aa: CASSLDRNTEALF
cdr3_nt: TGTGCCAGCAGTTTGGACAGGAACACTGAAGCTCTCTTT

d_call: NA
v_call: TRBV13
clone_size: many
j_call: TRBJ2-7
cdr3_aa: CASSPRGVYEQYF
cdr3_nt: TGTGCCAGCAGCCCGCGAGGGGTCTACGAGCAGTACTTC

d_call: NA
v_call: TRBV7-8
clone_size: many
j_call: TRBJ2-5
cdr3_aa: CASSFRGTQYF
cdr3_nt: TGTGCCAGCAGCTTCAGGGGGACCCAGTACTTC